This section outlines one T cell receptor beta chain sequence together with its context. Antigen unknown. The data originate from a study of CD8 T cells in ankylosing spondylitis. Study-wide results and caveats: The study identified a TCR beta motif of eight highly homologous variants that appeared characteristic of ankylosing spondylitis blood. Reactive arthritis synovial fluid and blood were previously reported to contain some motif variants. Within matched ankylosing spondylitis synovial fluid, disease-linked clones were reportedly significantly enriched.

TCR beta libraries were made by quantitative 5'-RACE with molecular barcodes. TCRdb itself ran the 5' RACE reads through MiXCR, one entry per CDR3 protein. This sample has fewer than 650,000 distinct CDR3 sequences, with roughly an eighth found just once. The CDR3 extends over 19 amino acids. The V and J ends lost 0 bases and 5 bases, in that order; junction bases with no gene match: 17. Germline CDR1 and CDR2: MNHEY and SVGEGT. Sequenced sample: blood, either unsorted or a sorted T cell fraction (not recorded which). This sequence originates from a male donor with ankylosing spondylitis. The V gene is TRBV6-2 or TRBV6-3, the J gene TRBJ2-5; 8 bases align to TRBD1. The CDR3 region is CASSYSFGSVGQGQETQYF. As DNA, the CDR3 is TGTGCCAGCAGTTACTCTTTCGGGTCAGTAGGACAGGGTCAGGAGACCCAGTACTTC.